This T cell receptor beta chain was captured by sequencing in a study of early T cells in non-severe SARS-CoV-2 infection. Germline V gene lookup returns CDR1 SQVTM and CDR2 ANQGSEA. The CDR3 is 14 residues long. Trimming cost V 7 bases and J 2 bases; bases outside gene matches: 8. This clonotype was seen a handful of times. TCRdb called the 5' RACE reads again in MiXCR, with one record for every CDR3 protein. The table includes more than 90,000 distinct CDR3 sequences, 8% to 13% detected once. This sequence joins TRBV29-1 and TRBJ2-3; 8 nucleotides agree with TRBD2. The sequence was collected from an adult who was a healthcare worker with PCR-confirmed SARS-CoV-2 infection or an uninfected control (not recorded which). Sample: whole blood. In nucleotides, the CDR3 is TGCAGCGCCTCACTAGCGGCACTCACAGATACGCAGTATTTT. It specifies CSASLAALTDTQYF.